These 2 T cell receptor beta chains originate from one sample sequenced in a study of T cell responses to AZD1222 COVID-19 vaccine (dated by TCRdb to the early 2020s). The time point label corresponds to: baseline before first vaccination. The library relied on the immunoSEQ multiplex PCR assay. TCRdb mirrors the immuneACCESS table, restricted to in-frame sequences. Some clones are absent from its copies; in checked studies, under half trace to an unresolved V gene, and the reason for the others is unknown. Here the sample has 96,000 or so clones; 90% occur a single time. Approximately 24% of the sample lies in the top ten. The sample in question was peripheral blood, obtained on day 0 of AZD1222 vaccination. The receptors shown here come from an adult in good health.

This clone was counted a few times. V is TRBV28 and J is TRBJ2-2; D not resolved. CDR1 MDHEN and CDR2 SYDVKM come from the germline V gene. The CDR3 loop spans 14 amino acids. Trimming took 3 bases from V and 3 from J, leaving 8 bases between them. The CDR3 sequence: CASSFQGYTGELFF. DNA for the CDR3: TGTGCCAGCAGTTTCCAAGGTTACACCGGGGAGCTGTTTTTT.

This clone was recorded once. The rearrangement uses TRBV5-5 and TRBJ1-5; D is unclear. Deletions cut 1 base from V and 9 bases from J, with 11 bases between. The CDR3 covers 13 residues. Germline loops: CDR1 SGHKS, CDR2 YYEKEE (reference sequence). CDR3 sequence reads: CASSLPGGGPQHF. The CDR3 DNA follows: TGTGCCAGCAGCTTGCCAGGAGGAGGGCCCCAGCATTTT.